The T cell receptor beta chain described here comes from a study of siplizumab effects on memory and regulatory T cells. Broader study findings: Controls had around 25% Treg-derived mappable alloreactive CD4+ clones on average, versus around 62% with siplizumab.

Only a few counts were recorded for this clone. Antigen: not known. Trimming cost V 5 bases and J 4 bases, with 11 bases left between them. CDR3 length: 13 residues. Germline CDR1 reads MRHNA; CDR2 reads SNTAGT. Generated by immunoSEQ multiplex PCR, the TCRdb table keeps only in-frame clones and is missing some. Altogether roughly 97,000 clones are present, 85% to 95% being singletons, with the ten largest covering roughly 0.59%. The sequenced material came from Tregs sorted from blood. This TCR was recovered from a human donor in good health. This sequence joins TRBV6-4 and TRBJ1-1; D may be TRBD1 (6 bases). The CDR3 DNA follows: TGTGCCAGCAGTCAACAGGGTGGCACTGAAGCTTTCTTT. This sequence encodes CASSQQGGTEAFF.